This is a list of T cell receptor beta chains from one sample in a study of vaccination effects on CD4 cells after COVID-19. The repertoire was sequenced with immunoSEQ multiplex PCR; TCRdb's copy has only in-frame clones and lacks some. The repertoire holds approximately 12,000 clones, with approximately 71% as singletons. Antigens for these TCRs are unknown. Sequenced material: CD4+ T cells from PBMCs cultured with SARS-CoV-2 spike peptides, taken after COVID-19 vaccination. The receptors stem from a human donor who received a COVID-19 vaccine. The conserved cysteine and the conserved F or W are not part of the CDR3 here.

J gene: TRBJ2-5
V gene: TRBV11-2
CDR3 protein: ASAPGQGAMETQY

J gene: TRBJ2-5
V gene: TRBV23-1
CDR3 protein: ASWGGQETQY

J gene: TRBJ1-1
V gene: TRBV5-1
CDR3 protein: ASSGTVTKNTEAF

J gene: TRBJ2-3
V gene: TRBV5-1
CDR3 protein: ASSLGGEEGTDTQY

J gene: TRBJ1-1
V gene: TRBV6-5
CDR3 protein: ASIRDRGGTEAF

J gene: TRBJ1-2
V gene: TRBV2
CDR3 protein: ASSEMGLYGYT

J gene: TRBJ2-1
V gene: TRBV28
CDR3 protein: ASSLTGEEF

J gene: TRBJ2-7
V gene: TRBV4-2
CDR3 protein: ASSQSSGASYEQY

J gene: TRBJ1-2
V gene: TRBV6-5
CDR3 protein: ASRTGVYGYT

J gene: TRBJ2-3
V gene: TRBV10-3
CDR3 protein: AIMGGQTGDTQY

J gene: TRBJ2-1
V gene: TRBV5-1
CDR3 protein: ASSLEWRIRDEQF

J gene: TRBJ2-3
V gene: TRBV25-1
CDR3 protein: ASSDAGPGPDLDTQY

J gene: TRBJ2-7
V gene: TRBV10-3
CDR3 protein: AISEGGFGEQY

J gene: TRBJ1-5
V gene: TRBV2
CDR3 protein: ASSDRAVQPQH

J gene: TRBJ2-5
V gene: TRBV4-1
CDR3 protein: ASSQPREGAKSQY

J gene: TRBJ1-2
V gene: TRBV10-3
CDR3 protein: AMAGQSNGYT

J gene: TRBJ2-7
V gene: TRBV3-1/TRBV3-2
CDR3 protein: ASSQEDKAVNEQY

J gene: TRBJ2-7
V gene: TRBV6-1
CDR3 protein: ASSESPGYEQY

J gene: TRBJ1-3
V gene: TRBV6-5
CDR3 protein: ASSWDSSGNTIY

J gene: TRBJ2-2
V gene: TRBV4-1
CDR3 protein: ASSHAQGTFGTRPGELF

J gene: TRBJ1-3
V gene: TRBV2
CDR3 protein: ASSLDSSANTIY

J gene: TRBJ2-4
V gene: TRBV29-1
CDR3 protein: SVHGGAGIQY

J gene: TRBJ2-1
V gene: TRBV5-1
CDR3 protein: ASSITGSSYNEQF

J gene: TRBJ2-2
V gene: TRBV5-1
CDR3 protein: ASSADSITGELF

J gene: TRBJ2-6
V gene: TRBV11-3
CDR3 protein: ASSSTGTGGAGANVLT

J gene: TRBJ2-2
V gene: TRBV5-6
CDR3 protein: ASSPWAGELF

J gene: TRBJ1-1
V gene: TRBV20-1
CDR3 protein: SASRTTEAF

J gene: TRBJ1-1
V gene: TRBV15
CDR3 protein: ATSRGQDNTEAF

J gene: TRBJ2-7
V gene: TRBV6-5
CDR3 protein: ASRLDQSSYEQY

J gene: TRBJ2-7
V gene: TRBV6-2/TRBV6-3
CDR3 protein: ASSTPIKGAGEQY

J gene: TRBJ1-2
V gene: TRBV7-9
CDR3 protein: ASSLEAGEGGYT

J gene: TRBJ2-1
V gene: TRBV27
CDR3 protein: ASSYAGGWGNNEQF

J gene: TRBJ2-1
V gene: TRBV28
CDR3 protein: ASSPRLLWTSGYNEQF

J gene: TRBJ2-7
V gene: TRBV6-5
CDR3 protein: ASRSGDSYEQY

J gene: TRBJ2-1
V gene: TRBV3-1/TRBV3-2
CDR3 protein: ASSLSSGGANEQF

J gene: TRBJ2-1
V gene: TRBV2
CDR3 protein: ASSELAGGYNEQF

J gene: TRBJ1-2
V gene: TRBV30
CDR3 protein: AWRGQPYGYT

J gene: TRBJ2-2
V gene: TRBV5-1
CDR3 protein: ASSLYWASTGNTGELF

J gene: TRBJ1-5
V gene: TRBV2
CDR3 protein: ASSAQGAIQPQH

J gene: TRBJ2-1
V gene: TRBV5-6
CDR3 protein: ASRASLSSYNEQF

J gene: TRBJ2-1
V gene: TRBV5-1
CDR3 protein: ASSLVSGPSYNEQF

J gene: TRBJ1-2
V gene: TRBV7-8
CDR3 protein: ASSPSGRVNYGYT

J gene: TRBJ1-1
V gene: TRBV3-1/TRBV3-2
CDR3 protein: ASSQGGPNTEAF

J gene: TRBJ1-2
V gene: TRBV12-3/TRBV12-4
CDR3 protein: ASSLAGPYGYT

J gene: TRBJ2-1
V gene: TRBV6-6
CDR3 protein: ASTPRQSSYNEQF

J gene: TRBJ1-4
V gene: TRBV4-2
CDR3 protein: ATHPGGLIATNEKLF

J gene: TRBJ2-1
V gene: TRBV7-9
CDR3 protein: ASSLGSSSSYNEQF

J gene: TRBJ1-2
V gene: TRBV27
CDR3 protein: ASSLSILTGGSYT

J gene: TRBJ1-1
V gene: TRBV6-4
CDR3 protein: ASSDSDRATEAF

J gene: TRBJ1-3
V gene: TRBV18
CDR3 protein: ASSREPGNTIY

J gene: TRBJ1-2
V gene: TRBV7-8
CDR3 protein: ASSLDRADYGYT